Listed below are T cell receptor beta chains from one sample, sequenced in a study of blood T cell repertoires in COVID-19. TCRdb's copy holds only in-frame clones and misses some; the assay was immunoSEQ multiplex PCR. The profile shows some 160,000 clones, just under 80% of them singletons. Sequenced sample: peripheral blood. The receptors derive from a man in his 70s with active or convalescent COVID-19. Each CDR3 is given with its conserved first and last residue. The D gene is left open where the match is weak. The size entry is marked missing in some rows and otherwise reads once, few, many or a size class.

size,D,J,V,CDR3,DNA
NA,TRBD2,TRBJ2-7,TRBV5-1,CASSLRTSGTYEQYF,TGCGCCAGCAGCCTCCGGACTAGCGGGACCTACGAGCAGTACTTC
NA,NA,TRBJ2-1,TRBV7-2,CASSPRVSASYNEQFF,TGTGCCAGCAGCCCGAGGGTTTCGGCCTCCTACAATGAGCAGTTCTTC
NA,NA,TRBJ2-1,TRBV7-2,CASSLSGREQFF,TGTGCCAGCAGCTTAAGTGGGCGTGAGCAGTTCTTC
NA,NA,TRBJ1-1,TRBV5-1,CASSSGFGAEAFF,TGCGCCAGCAGCTCGGGTTTCGGGGCTGAAGCTTTCTTT
NA,NA,TRBJ1-4,TRBV6-1,CASSGGTLATNEKLFF,TGTGCCAGCAGTGGTGGGACTCTTGCAACTAATGAAAAACTGTTTTTT
NA,NA,TRBJ2-2,TRBV11-2,CASSGGRGGTGELFF,TGTGCCAGCAGCGGCGGTCGAGGGGGCACCGGGGAGCTGTTTTTT
NA,NA,TRBJ2-2,TRBV5-1,CASSPSAAHTGELFF,TGCGCCAGCAGCCCCTCAGCGGCCCACACCGGGGAGCTGTTTTTT
NA,NA,TRBJ1-1,TRBV6-1,CASSEEKQKNTEAFF,TGTGCCAGCAGTGAAGAAAAGCAAAAGAACACTGAAGCTTTCTTT
NA,NA,TRBJ2-1,TRBV1,CTSSQDPPAGGYNEQFF,TGCACCAGCAGCCAAGATCCGCCAGCGGGAGGGTACAATGAGCAGTTCTTC
NA,NA,TRBJ1-1,TRBV7-9,CASSSKDRNTEAFF,TGTGCCAGCAGCTCCAAGGACAGAAACACTGAAGCTTTCTTT
NA,TRBD2,TRBJ2-7,TRBV4-2,CASSQDVSGGDYEQYF,TGTGCCAGCAGCCAAGATGTTTCGGGGGGGGACTACGAGCAGTACTTC
NA,TRBD2,TRBJ2-2,TRBV9,CASSPSGVGTGELFF,TGTGCCAGCAGCCCTAGCGGGGTGGGCACCGGGGAGCTGTTTTTT
NA,TRBD2,TRBJ2-7,TRBV6-2/TRBV6-3,CASRPSGAGAYEQYF,TGTGCCAGCAGGCCTTCCGGCGCGGGGGCCTACGAGCAGTACTTC
NA,NA,TRBJ1-1,TRBV5-1,CASSLDPGYKRNTEAFF,TGCGCCAGCAGCTTGGACCCCGGGTATAAACGGAACACTGAAGCTTTCTTT
NA,TRBD1,TRBJ2-6,TRBV3-1/TRBV3-2,CASSTQRQGASGANVLTF,TGTGCCAGCAGCACCCAGAGACAGGGGGCTTCTGGGGCCAACGTCCTGACTTTC
NA,NA,TRBJ2-2,TRBV4-1,CASSQEGRTGTGELFF,TGCGCCAGCAGCCAAGAAGGGAGGACCGGCACCGGGGAGCTGTTTTTT
NA,NA,TRBJ1-6,TRBV14,CASSQFVRNSPLHF,TGTGCCAGCAGCCAATTCGTCCGTAATTCACCCCTCCACTTT
NA,TRBD2,TRBJ2-3,TRBV4-3,CASSHGTSGDTSTDTQYF,TGCGCCAGCAGCCATGGGACTAGCGGGGATACTAGCACAGATACGCAGTATTTT
NA,NA,TRBJ2-1,TRBV5-1,CASSQLDTGINEQFF,TGCGCCAGCAGCCAGCTCGACACAGGAATCAATGAGCAGTTCTTC
NA,TRBD2,TRBJ2-1,TRBV5-1,CASSLVVAGVGNEQFF,TGCGCCAGCAGCTTGGTAGTAGCGGGAGTAGGAAATGAGCAGTTCTTC
NA,NA,TRBJ1-6,TRBV6-6,CASIPGSSYNSPLHF,TGTGCCAGCATACCAGGCAGCTCCTATAATTCACCCCTCCACTTT
NA,NA,TRBJ2-2,TRBV5-1,CASSLAGLVTGELFF,TGCGCCAGCAGCTTGGCGGGACTCGTCACCGGGGAGCTGTTTTTT
NA,NA,TRBJ1-2,TRBV5-1,CASSLAGEYGYTF,TGCGCCAGCAGCTTGGCCGGGGAGTATGGCTACACCTTC
NA,NA,TRBJ1-1,TRBV20-1,CSASDGGGRAFF,TGCAGTGCTAGTGATGGGGGGGGCCGAGCTTTCTTT
NA,NA,TRBJ1-5,TRBV24-1,CATSDDRINQPQHF,TGTGCCACCAGTGACGACAGGATAAATCAGCCCCAGCATTTT
NA,NA,TRBJ1-1,TRBV18,CASSPGANTEAFF,TGTGCCAGCTCACCAGGAGCGAACACTGAAGCTTTCTTT
NA,NA,TRBJ2-1,TRBV7-7,CASSIDSYNEQFF,TGTGCTAGCAGCATCGACAGCTACAATGAGCAGTTCTTC
once,NA,TRBJ2-7,TRBV28,CASISGTTYEQYF,TGTGCCAGCATTTCCGGGACAACCTACGAGCAGTACTTC
NA,TRBD2,TRBJ2-5,TRBV5-1,CASGGTTQETQYF,TGCGCCAGCGGAGGGACTACCCAAGAGACCCAGTACTTC
NA,TRBD2,TRBJ2-3,TRBV7-2,CASSLSLAGVDTQYF,TGTGCCAGCAGCTTATCCCTAGCGGGGGTTGATACGCAGTATTTT
NA,TRBD2,TRBJ2-3,TRBV7-3,CASSLTPSGKRNTQYF,TGTGCCAGCAGCTTAACTCCTAGCGGGAAAAGAAATACGCAGTATTTT
NA,NA,TRBJ1-5,TRBV20-1,CSASDSGFDNQPQHF,TGCAGTGCTAGTGACAGTGGCTTTGACAATCAGCCCCAGCATTTT
NA,NA,TRBJ2-7,TRBV2,CASSLLEALYEQYF,TGTGCCAGCAGTTTACTTGAGGCCTTATACGAGCAGTACTTC
NA,NA,TRBJ2-7,TRBV1,CTSRNTGCFPYEQYF,TGCACCAGCAGAAACACAGGGTGCTTTCCCTACGAGCAGTACTTC
NA,NA,TRBJ1-2,TRBV7-5,CARSSGDSGKINGYTF,TGTGCCAGAAGCTCCGGAGATTCAGGGAAAATTAATGGCTACACCTTC
NA,NA,TRBJ1-1,TRBV10-2,CASSSDRTQAFF,TGCGCCAGCAGTTCCGACAGGACCCAAGCTTTCTTT
NA,TRBD2,TRBJ2-3,TRBV2,CASSEALAGTQYF,TGTGCCAGCAGTGAAGCGCTAGCGGGGACGCAGTATTTT
few,NA,TRBJ1-2,TRBV7-9,CASSRSGEYYGYTF,TGTGCCAGCAGCCGTTCCGGGGAGTACTATGGCTACACCTTC
once,NA,TRBJ2-7,TRBV6-1,CASSEWGLEQYF,TGTGCCAGCAGTGAGTGGGGGCTCGAGCAGTACTTC
NA,NA,TRBJ2-7,TRBV5-1,CASSLDSPYEQYF,TGCGCCAGCAGCCTGGACAGTCCCTACGAGCAGTACTTC
NA,NA,TRBJ2-2,TRBV7-9,CASSLAATNGELFF,TGTGCCAGCAGCTTAGCAGCTACGAACGGGGAGCTGTTTTTT
NA,NA,TRBJ2-7,TRBV7-2,CASSFLTTPRGLEQYF,TGTGCCAGCAGCTTTTTGACCACGCCCCGGGGACTCGAGCAGTACTTC
NA,NA,TRBJ2-1,TRBV27,CASSPMTRVDNEQFF,TGTGCCAGCAGCCCGATGACCCGGGTTGACAATGAGCAGTTCTTC
few,NA,TRBJ1-2,TRBV4-2,CASSPQLAEVQYYGYTF,TGTGCCAGCAGCCCTCAGCTAGCCGAGGTACAGTACTATGGCTACACCTTC
NA,TRBD1,TRBJ1-2,TRBV7-9,CASSFLGQVTNYGYTF,TGTGCCAGCAGCTTCCTAGGACAGGTCACTAACTATGGCTACACCTTC